Presented here are 6 T cell receptor beta chains from one specimen sequenced in a study of blood T cell repertoires in COVID-19. The protocol was immunoSEQ multiplex PCR, while the TCRdb copy is restricted to in-frame clones and leaves out a portion. The sample yields 200,000 to 250,000 clones, 85% to 90% seen once. Sequencing was carried out using peripheral blood. Receptors were obtained from a woman aged 50 to 65 with COVID-19, enrolled during active disease.

To note about this clone: This same CDR3 is encoded by further DNA sequences in the sample. CDR3 region: CASSPLQGSPLHF. In DNA, the CDR3 is TGTGCCAGCAGTCCCCTACAGGGCTCACCCCTCCACTTT. This chain joins TRBV12-3 or TRBV12-4 and TRBJ1-6; possible D gene TRBD1, 6 bases. Deletions cut 5 bases from V and 10 bases from J, with 12 bases between. This CDR3 spans 13 amino acids.

This clone came up a few times. The chain carries TRBV7-8 and TRBJ1-1; D might be TRBD1 (6 bases). The germline V gene encodes CDR1 SGHVS and CDR2 FQNEAQ. CDR3 length: 17 residues. V was cut by 1 base and J by 4 bases, with 19 bases left in between. Here the CDR3 reads CASSLESREGGSTEAFF. For the CDR3, the DNA is TGTGCCAGCAGCTTAGAAAGCAGGGAGGGGGGTAGCACTGAAGCTTTCTTT.

V gene TRBV7-2 combines with J gene TRBJ2-1, with D possibly TRBD2 on 6 matching bases. The germline V gene encodes CDR1 SGHTA and CDR2 FQGNSA. This CDR3 has 12 residues. V lost 3 bases, J lost 8 bases, and 8 bases lay in between. This CDR3 is CASSFERDEQFF. Here the CDR3 DNA reads TGTGCCAGCAGCTTTGAGCGGGATGAGCAGTTCTTC.

This clone was recorded once. The chain links TRBV6-5 to TRBJ1-5; D is perhaps TRBD1 (6 bases). There are 15 residues in the CDR3. CDR1 and CDR2 (germline): MNHEY, SVGAGI. The germline V and J ends were trimmed by 2 bases and 0 bases, with 8 bases remaining between them. The CDR3 region is CASSYRTVSNQPQHF. The CDR3 DNA sequence: TGTGCCAGCAGTTACAGGACAGTTAGCAATCAGCCCCAGCATTTT.

V gene TRBV19 combines with J gene TRBJ1-5, with D unresolved. This CDR3 comprises 13 residues. V lost 0 bases and J lost 6, with 6 bases in between. The V gene's germline CDR1 is LNHDA and CDR2 SQIVND (reference sequence). CDR3 sequence: CASSIDLFQPQHF. The CDR3 coding sequence is TGTGCCAGTAGTATAGATCTTTTTCAGCCCCAGCATTTT.

The V and J genes are TRBV10-3 and TRBJ1-5; D might be TRBD1 (5 bases). The CDR3 contains 14 residues. Per the germline V gene, CDR1 is ENHRY and CDR2 is SYGVKD. The V and J ends lost 6 bases and 5 bases respectively, with 14 bases between them. CDR3 residues: CAISDSSQDQPQHF. CDR3 DNA sequence: TGTGCCATCAGCGACAGTTCCCAGGATCAGCCCCAGCATTTT.